This TCR beta chain originates from a study of cytomegalovirus exposure and HLA in healthy donors. The PCR had 60 Vbeta and 13 Jbeta primers. Only in-frame clones appear in the TCRdb table, and some are missing; sequencing was by immunoSEQ multiplex PCR. The data hold 200,000 to 250,000 clones, with 70% to 85% observed a single time. Germline CDR1 and CDR2: SGHTA and FQGTGA. The CDR3 spans 17 residues. Germline trimming cut 4 bases from V and 4 bases from J; bases unmatched to any gene: 6. The chain employs TRBV7-3 and TRBJ2-1, with 14 nucleotides matching TRBD2. The TCR comes from a male donor in good health and CMV-seronegative. Sample: PBMCs. CDR3 bases: TGTGCCAGCAGCTACCGACTAGCGGGAGGGGCATACAATGAGCAGTTCTTC. This encodes CASSYRLAGGAYNEQFF. The variable domain in full, completed from reference TRBV7-3 and TRBJ2-1, reads GAGVSQTPSNKVTEKGKYVELRCDPISGHTALYWYRQSLGQGPEFLIYFQGTGAADDSGLPNDRFFAVRPEGSVSTLKIQRTERGDSAVYLCASSYRLAGGAYNEQFFGPGTRLTVL.